The subject of this entry is one T cell receptor beta chain. The antigen is not known. The data stem from a study of cytomegalovirus exposure and HLA in healthy donors. Overall study findings and caveats: The authors reported that TCR beta sequences could predict HLA-A and HLA-B alleles. These predictions were accurate for most subjects in the first cohort. There were about 160 TCR beta chains listed as cytomegalovirus-associated. Approximately 17,000 TCR beta sequences were associated with HLA alleles at 0.05 false discovery rate in a later analysis.

The CDR3 has 14 residues. Germline V gene lookup returns CDR1 SNHLY and CDR2 FYNNEI. V lost 7 bases to trimming and J lost 0 bases; unmatched junction nucleotides: 3. PCR primers comprised 60 Vbeta and 13 Jbeta primers. The repertoire was sequenced with immunoSEQ multiplex PCR; TCRdb's copy has only in-frame clones and lacks some. The table lists some 120,000 clones, around three quarters of them singletons. The clonotype was recovered from a male donor in good health and CMV-seronegative. The genes are TRBV2 and TRBJ1-5, with 7 bases identical to TRBD1. The material sequenced was PBMCs. The CDR3 protein is CASTGTASNQPQHF. CDR3 coding DNA: TGTGCCAGCACCGGGACAGCTAGCAATCAGCCCCAGCATTTT.